These 12 T cell receptor beta chains share one sample of origin, sequenced in a study of cytomegalovirus exposure and HLA in healthy donors. Assay used: immunoSEQ multiplex PCR; TCRdb lists only in-frame clones, some missing. The table lists tens of thousands of clones, 91% of them singletons, with about 3% in the top ten. Input material: PBMCs. These receptors all come from a man younger than 35 in good health and CMV-seronegative.

The chain couples TRBV30 to TRBJ2-7; 9 bases map to TRBD2. Germline CDR1 GTSNPN, CDR2 SVGIG (reference sequence). This CDR3 has 14 amino acids. The V and J ends lost 6 bases and 3 bases, in that order; junction bases with no gene match: 9. The CDR3 reads CACPVAGGGYEQYF. The CDR3 region has the DNA TGTGCCTGCCCTGTGGCGGGAGGGGGCTACGAGCAGTACTTC. Using reference TRBV30 and TRBJ2-7 for the parts outside the CDR3, the full variable domain is SQTIHQWPATLVQPVGSPLSLECTVEGTSNPNLYWYRQAAGRGLQLLFYSVGIGQISSEVPQNLSASRPQDRQFILSSKKLLLSDSGFYLCACPVAGGGYEQYFGPGTRLTVT.

The genes are TRBV10-3 and TRBJ2-3; TRBD2 might be the D (6 bases). The V gene lost 6 bases and the J gene lost 2 bases, with 18 bases spanning the gap. Germline assignment: CDR1 ENHRY and CDR2 SYGVKD. The CDR3 runs to 16 residues. In DNA, the CDR3 is TGTGCCATCAGACCAGTACCCGGGGAGGCCACAGATACGCAGTATTTT. This gives the protein CAIRPVPGEATDTQYF.

V gene TRBV5-1 combines with J gene TRBJ2-5; D is unresolved. Germline CDR1 reads SGHRS; CDR2 reads YFSETQ. This CDR3 region has 14 residues. V was pared by 4 bases and J by 4 bases, with 14 bases between. The chain's CDR3 is CASSGGRWLETQYF. The CDR3 bases are TGCGCCAGCAGCGGCGGCCGGTGGTTAGAGACCCAGTACTTC.

The rearrangement joins TRBV5-4 to TRBJ2-3; the match to TRBD2 covers 16 bases. Trimming cost V 7 bases and J 4 bases; bases outside gene matches: 3. The CDR3 is 15 amino acids. CDR1 and CDR2 (germline): SGHNT, YYREEE (reference sequence). CDR3 DNA sequence: TGTGCCAGCGGGACTAGCGGGAGGGTAGCAGATACGCAGTATTTT. Translating it yields CASGTSGRVADTQYF.

The chain uses TRBV7-2 and TRBJ2-1; 9 bases align to TRBD1. From germline, CDR1 is SGHTA and CDR2 FQGNSA. This CDR3 comprises 15 residues. J gave up 6 bases and V 1 base, and 4 bases lay outside the gene matches. This chain's CDR3 is CASSLGGDRVNEQFF. The CDR3 DNA is TGTGCCAGCAGCTTAGGGGGGGACAGGGTCAATGAGCAGTTCTTC.

CDR3 nucleotide sequence: TGTGCCAGCAGCGTCCAGGGCGGTTCGGATGAGCAGTTCTTC. Amino acid sequence: CASSVQGGSDEQFF. The chain carries TRBV9 and TRBJ2-1; tentative D call: TRBD1 (5 bases). Germline V gives CDR1 SGDLS, CDR2 YYNGEE. Trimming removed 2 bases from V and 8 bases from J, with 14 bases in between. The CDR3 is made up of 14 amino acids.

This chain uses TRBV6-6 with TRBJ2-5; the match to TRBD1 covers 8 bases. This CDR3 spans 14 amino acids. Germline loops: CDR1 MNHNY, CDR2 SVGAGI (reference sequence). Trimming cost V 3 bases and J 5 bases; bases outside gene matches: 5. The CDR3 here is CASSYGTGSETQYF. The CDR3 bases are TGTGCCAGCAGTTATGGGACAGGATCGGAGACCCAGTACTTC.

This rearrangement joins TRBV14 to TRBJ1-1; D ambiguous. Germline values: CDR1 SGHDN, CDR2 FVKESK. With 4 bases removed from V and 5 bases from J, the gap between germline ends came to 11 bases. The CDR3 length is 13 residues. The CDR3 protein is CASSLLDGTEAFF. The CDR3 DNA is TGTGCCAGCAGCCTACTCGACGGGACTGAAGCTTTCTTT.

The gene calls are TRBV28 and TRBJ2-4; no clear D. Trimming took off 10 bases at V and 0 bases at J, with 16 bases between the two ends. The germline gives CDR1 MDHEN, CDR2 SYDVKM. The CDR3 runs 15 residues. CDR3 sequence (DNA): TGTGCCACGAAATCGGCGGAATTAGCCAAAAACATTCAGTACTTC. This codes for CATKSAELAKNIQYF.

The gene calls are TRBV5-1 and TRBJ2-1; D unclear. V lost 4 bases and J lost 9, with 23 bases in between. Germline CDR1 reads SGHRS; CDR2 reads YFSETQ. This CDR3 contains 16 residues. The CDR3 bases are TGCGCCAGCAGCCCTCTTGGAGCGAGAGTTTCCCCTGAGCAGTTCTTC. Amino acids: CASSPLGARVSPEQFF.

The V gene is TRBV2, the J gene TRBJ2-1; maybe TRBD1 (5 bases). Germline assignment: CDR1 SNHLY and CDR2 FYNNEI. This CDR3 has 15 residues. Trimming stripped 7 bases from V and 6 bases from J, with 19 bases between. The CDR3, as DNA: TGTGCCAGCATCCTGGGCAGGGCGCTGTCCAATGAGCAGTTCTTC. Its protein is CASILGRALSNEQFF.

This rearrangement joins TRBV28 to TRBJ1-1; tentatively, D is TRBD1 (6 bases). The CDR3 runs to 15 residues. Looked up from germline, CDR1 is MDHEN and CDR2 is SYDVKM. V was trimmed by 7 bases and J by 5 bases, leaving 20 bases between them. CDR3 residues: CASILGGGRGTEAFF. Here the CDR3 DNA reads TGTGCCAGCATCCTTGGGGGGGGAAGGGGGACTGAAGCTTTCTTT.